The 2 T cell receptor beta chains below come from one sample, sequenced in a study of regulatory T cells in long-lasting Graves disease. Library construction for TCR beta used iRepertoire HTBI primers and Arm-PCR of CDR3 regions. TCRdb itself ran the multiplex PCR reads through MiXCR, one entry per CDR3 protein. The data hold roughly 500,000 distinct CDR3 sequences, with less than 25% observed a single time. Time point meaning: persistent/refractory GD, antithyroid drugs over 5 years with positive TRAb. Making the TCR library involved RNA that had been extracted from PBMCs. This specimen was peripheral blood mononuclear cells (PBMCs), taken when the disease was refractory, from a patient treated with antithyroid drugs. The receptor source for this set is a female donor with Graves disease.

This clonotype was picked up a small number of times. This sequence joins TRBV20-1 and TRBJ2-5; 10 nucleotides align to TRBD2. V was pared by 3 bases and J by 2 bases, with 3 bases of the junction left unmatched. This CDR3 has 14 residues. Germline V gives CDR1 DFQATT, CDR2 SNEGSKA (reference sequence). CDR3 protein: CSASPAGGQETQYF. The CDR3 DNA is TGCAGTGCTAGTCCAGCGGGAGGGCAAGAGACCCAGTACTTC.

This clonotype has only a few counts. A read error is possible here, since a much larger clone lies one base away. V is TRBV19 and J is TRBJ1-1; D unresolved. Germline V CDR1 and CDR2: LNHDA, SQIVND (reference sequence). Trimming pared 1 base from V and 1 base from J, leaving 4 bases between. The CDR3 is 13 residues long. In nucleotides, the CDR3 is TGTGCCAGTAGTATAGGCGCGAACACTGAAGCTTTCTTT. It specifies CASSIGANTEAFF. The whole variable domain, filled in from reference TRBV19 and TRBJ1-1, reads DGGITQSPKYLFRKEGQNVTLSCEQNLNHDAMYWYRQDPGQGLRLIYYSQIVNDFQKGDIAEGYSVSREKKESFPLTVTSAQKNPTAFYLCASSIGANTEAFFGQGTRLTVV.